Listed below are T cell receptor beta chains from one sample, sequenced in a study. TCRdb re-derived calls from the RT-PCR reads in MiXCR, one entry per CDR3 protein. In the table there are fewer than 800,000 distinct CDR3 sequences, approximately 15% of which are singletons. Sequenced input: memory CD4+ T cells from blood. These receptors all come from a female donor in good health, serving as a healthy control. The CDR3 runs from the conserved cysteine through the conserved F or W. Fields, in order: CDR3 protein, CDR3 DNA, V gene, J gene, clone size, D gene. A D gene is named only where the DNA matches it firmly. Clone sizes are given selectively: once, few, many, or a class where the clone is expanded.

CDR3aa: CASSARDPETQYF
CDR3nt: TGTGCCAGCAGTGCCCGGGACCCTGAGACCCAGTACTTC
v_gene: TRBV28
j_gene: TRBJ2-5
abundance: many
d_gene: -

CDR3aa: CASSLAPGLALYEQYF
CDR3nt: TGTGCCAGCAGCTTAGCTCCGGGACTAGCTCTTTACGAGCAGTACTTC
v_gene: TRBV7-8
j_gene: TRBJ2-7
abundance: many
d_gene: TRBD2

CDR3aa: CASSFRDTEQYF
CDR3nt: TGTGCCAGCAGTTTCCGGGACACCGAGCAGTACTTC
v_gene: TRBV6-2/TRBV6-3
j_gene: TRBJ2-7
abundance: few
d_gene: -

CDR3aa: CASMALAGGETQYF
CDR3nt: TGTGCCAGCATGGCACTAGCGGGAGGAGAGACCCAGTACTTC
v_gene: TRBV12-3/TRBV12-4
j_gene: TRBJ2-5
abundance: -
d_gene: TRBD2

CDR3aa: CASRIQGYMNTEAFF
CDR3nt: TGTGCCAGCAGAATACAGGGTTACATGAACACTGAAGCTTTCTTT
v_gene: TRBV27
j_gene: TRBJ1-1
abundance: few
d_gene: -

CDR3aa: CASSLAGHGREPQHF
CDR3nt: TGTGCCAGCAGCTTAGCCGGACACGGACGAGAGCCCCAGCATTTT
v_gene: TRBV7-2
j_gene: TRBJ1-5
abundance: few
d_gene: -

CDR3aa: CSVEGSGETQYF
CDR3nt: TGCAGCGTTGAAGGTTCGGGGGAGACCCAGTACTTC
v_gene: TRBV29-1
j_gene: TRBJ2-5
abundance: few
d_gene: -

CDR3aa: CASSRDREDNEQFF
CDR3nt: TGTGCCAGCAGCCGGGACAGGGAGGACAATGAGCAGTTCTTC
v_gene: TRBV7-9
j_gene: TRBJ2-1
abundance: few
d_gene: TRBD1

CDR3aa: CAISESVAGAGDTQYF
CDR3nt: TGTGCCATCAGTGAGTCCGTGGCGGGCGCCGGAGATACGCAGTATTTT
v_gene: TRBV10-3
j_gene: TRBJ2-3
abundance: many
d_gene: -

CDR3aa: CASSQDSSSANYEQYF
CDR3nt: TGCGCCAGCAGCCAAGATTCCAGTAGCGCGAACTACGAGCAGTACTTC
v_gene: TRBV4-1
j_gene: TRBJ2-7
abundance: few
d_gene: -

CDR3aa: CASSQDLATGSEAFF
CDR3nt: TGTGCCAGCAGCCAAGATCTTGCGACAGGGTCTGAAGCTTTCTTT
v_gene: TRBV3-1
j_gene: TRBJ1-1
abundance: -
d_gene: TRBD1

CDR3aa: CASTTGPAEAFF
CDR3nt: TGTGCCAGTACCACAGGTCCAGCGGAAGCTTTCTTT
v_gene: TRBV28
j_gene: TRBJ1-1
abundance: many
d_gene: -

CDR3aa: CASRFTTGNGYTF
CDR3nt: TGTGCCAGCAGATTTACCACAGGGAACGGCTACACCTTC
v_gene: TRBV12-3/TRBV12-4
j_gene: TRBJ1-2
abundance: many
d_gene: -

CDR3aa: CASSLSRDRVDTEAFF
CDR3nt: TGCGCCAGCAGCCTAAGCCGGGACAGGGTGGACACTGAAGCTTTCTTT
v_gene: TRBV5-1
j_gene: TRBJ1-1
abundance: -
d_gene: TRBD1

CDR3aa: CSVGTVQETQYF
CDR3nt: TGCAGCGTCGGGACAGTCCAAGAGACCCAGTACTTC
v_gene: TRBV29-1
j_gene: TRBJ2-5
abundance: many
d_gene: TRBD1

CDR3aa: CASSPGISRDNRYF
CDR3nt: TGTGCCAGCAGCCCCGGGATCAGCCGAGACAACCGGTACTTC
v_gene: TRBV6-5
j_gene: TRBJ2-5
abundance: many
d_gene: -

CDR3aa: CSAQMLAGRSYNEQFF
CDR3nt: TGCAGTGCCCAGATGTTAGCGGGGCGCTCCTACAATGAGCAGTTCTTC
v_gene: TRBV20-1
j_gene: TRBJ2-1
abundance: -
d_gene: TRBD2

CDR3aa: CSAIGAYEQYF
CDR3nt: TGCAGTGCTATTGGTGCCTACGAGCAGTACTTC
v_gene: TRBV20-1
j_gene: TRBJ2-7
abundance: -
d_gene: -

CDR3aa: CASSMGTLETQYF
CDR3nt: TGTGCCAGCAGCATGGGAACTTTGGAGACCCAGTACTTC
v_gene: TRBV11-2
j_gene: TRBJ2-5
abundance: few
d_gene: -

CDR3aa: CASSLHRSYGYTF
CDR3nt: TGTGCCAGCAGTTTACACAGATCATATGGCTACACCTTC
v_gene: TRBV6-5
j_gene: TRBJ1-2
abundance: few
d_gene: -

CDR3aa: CASSYEAFGEQFF
CDR3nt: TGTGCCAGCAGTTACGAGGCCTTCGGTGAGCAGTTCTTC
v_gene: TRBV12-3/TRBV12-4
j_gene: TRBJ2-1
abundance: few
d_gene: -

CDR3aa: CSAIQGSSNQPQHF
CDR3nt: TGCAGTGCTATACAGGGGAGTAGCAATCAGCCCCAGCATTTT
v_gene: TRBV20-1
j_gene: TRBJ1-5
abundance: few
d_gene: TRBD1

CDR3aa: CASSFEAGGGTDTQYF
CDR3nt: TGTGCCAGCAGTTTTGAAGCGGGAGGGGGCACAGATACGCAGTATTTT
v_gene: TRBV12-3/TRBV12-4
j_gene: TRBJ2-3
abundance: many
d_gene: TRBD2

CDR3aa: CASSPRTAAAETQYF
CDR3nt: TGTGCCAGCAGCCCACGGACGGCGGCAGCGGAGACCCAGTACTTC
v_gene: TRBV9
j_gene: TRBJ2-5
abundance: -
d_gene: -

CDR3aa: CASSTDRFTEAFF
CDR3nt: TGTGCCAGCAGTACCGACAGGTTCACTGAAGCTTTCTTT
v_gene: TRBV6-4
j_gene: TRBJ1-1
abundance: many
d_gene: -

CDR3aa: CASSQDPRDYEQYF
CDR3nt: TGCGCCAGCAGCCAAGACCCACGGGACTACGAGCAGTACTTC
v_gene: TRBV4-3
j_gene: TRBJ2-7
abundance: many
d_gene: -

CDR3aa: CASSPWTGQTYGYTF
CDR3nt: TGTGCCAGCAGCCCTTGGACAGGCCAAACCTATGGCTACACCTTC
v_gene: TRBV3-1
j_gene: TRBJ1-2
abundance: few
d_gene: TRBD1

CDR3aa: CASSKRLAGTSETQYF
CDR3nt: TGCGCCAGCAGCAAGCGATTAGCGGGGACTTCCGAGACCCAGTACTTC
v_gene: TRBV5-1
j_gene: TRBJ2-5
abundance: few
d_gene: TRBD2

CDR3aa: CATSDYKGQGDGTQYF
CDR3nt: TGTGCCACCAGTGATTATAAGGGACAGGGGGATGGGACCCAGTACTTC
v_gene: TRBV24-1
j_gene: TRBJ2-5
abundance: -
d_gene: TRBD1

CDR3aa: CASRWTGRGYTF
CDR3nt: TGTGCCAGCAGATGGACAGGTCGTGGCTACACCTTC
v_gene: TRBV28
j_gene: TRBJ1-2
abundance: few
d_gene: TRBD1

CDR3aa: CATSDSTSGSVNEQFF
CDR3nt: TGTGCCACCAGTGATTCGACTAGCGGGAGTGTAAATGAGCAGTTCTTC
v_gene: TRBV24-1
j_gene: TRBJ2-1
abundance: -
d_gene: TRBD2

CDR3aa: CASSRTGDGNQPQHF
CDR3nt: TGTGCCAGCAGCCGGACAGGGGACGGCAATCAGCCCCAGCATTTT
v_gene: TRBV5-6
j_gene: TRBJ1-5
abundance: -
d_gene: TRBD1

CDR3aa: CASSLRGSGNTIYF
CDR3nt: TGTGCCAGCAGTTTACGGGGATCAGGAAACACCATATATTTT
v_gene: TRBV12-3/TRBV12-4
j_gene: TRBJ1-3
abundance: many
d_gene: -

CDR3aa: CASSPGGRAYEQYF
CDR3nt: TGTGCCAGCAGTCCAGGGGGAAGGGCCTACGAGCAGTACTTC
v_gene: TRBV28
j_gene: TRBJ2-7
abundance: few
d_gene: TRBD1

CDR3aa: CASSYLSSGSSYNEQFF
CDR3nt: TGTGCCAGCAGTTACCTGTCTAGCGGGAGCTCCTACAATGAGCAGTTCTTC
v_gene: TRBV6-5
j_gene: TRBJ2-1
abundance: many
d_gene: TRBD2

CDR3aa: CASSTSGGYNEQFF
CDR3nt: TGTGCCAGCAGTACTAGCGGGGGTTACAATGAGCAGTTCTTC
v_gene: TRBV28
j_gene: TRBJ2-1
abundance: many
d_gene: TRBD2

CDR3aa: CSASSSGTNTGELFF
CDR3nt: TGCAGTGCTTCCTCTTCGGGGACGAACACCGGGGAGCTGTTTTTT
v_gene: TRBV20-1
j_gene: TRBJ2-2
abundance: many
d_gene: -

CDR3aa: CASSFGGRLSGELFF
CDR3nt: TGTGCCAGCAGTTTCGGCGGGAGGTTGTCCGGGGAGCTGTTTTTT
v_gene: TRBV7-8
j_gene: TRBJ2-2
abundance: few
d_gene: TRBD2

CDR3aa: CASSLQIETEAFF
CDR3nt: TGTGCCAGCAGCTTGCAAATCGAGACTGAAGCTTTCTTT
v_gene: TRBV7-8
j_gene: TRBJ1-1
abundance: few
d_gene: -

CDR3aa: CASRPIAANSYEQYF
CDR3nt: TGTGCCAGCAGACCCATAGCGGCCAACTCCTACGAGCAGTACTTC
v_gene: TRBV6-2/TRBV6-3
j_gene: TRBJ2-7
abundance: -
d_gene: -

CDR3aa: CASSTPGLAKNIQYF
CDR3nt: TGTGCCAGCAGCACACCCGGGTTAGCCAAAAACATTCAGTACTTC
v_gene: TRBV5-6
j_gene: TRBJ2-4
abundance: -
d_gene: -

CDR3aa: CASSLGFRGANNSPLHF
CDR3nt: TGTGCCAGCAGCTTAGGCTTTCGCGGGGCCAATAATTCACCCCTCCACTTT
v_gene: TRBV7-2
j_gene: TRBJ1-6
abundance: few
d_gene: -

CDR3aa: CASRGPQGNQPQHF
CDR3nt: TGTGCCAGCAGAGGACCCCAGGGAAATCAGCCCCAGCATTTT
v_gene: TRBV28
j_gene: TRBJ1-5
abundance: few
d_gene: -

CDR3aa: CASSPGGTQETQYF
CDR3nt: TGTGCCAGCAGTCCAGGGGGAACCCAAGAGACCCAGTACTTC
v_gene: TRBV5-1
j_gene: TRBJ2-5
abundance: many
d_gene: TRBD1

CDR3aa: CASSPPGQGPGEQYF
CDR3nt: TGTGCCAGCAGCCCTCCGGGACAGGGACCTGGCGAGCAGTACTTC
v_gene: TRBV6-5
j_gene: TRBJ2-7
abundance: many
d_gene: TRBD1

CDR3aa: CASIFGLAGGPKQFF
CDR3nt: TGTGCCAGCATTTTTGGACTAGCGGGAGGGCCAAAGCAGTTCTTC
v_gene: TRBV6-1
j_gene: TRBJ2-1
abundance: -
d_gene: TRBD2

CDR3aa: CASSSQGGYYGYTF
CDR3nt: TGTGCCAGCAGCTCACAGGGGGGATACTATGGCTACACCTTC
v_gene: TRBV7-2
j_gene: TRBJ1-2
abundance: -
d_gene: TRBD1

CDR3aa: CASSFAGLAETQYF
CDR3nt: TGTGCCAGCAGTTTTGCGGGACTAGCGGAGACCCAGTACTTC
v_gene: TRBV28
j_gene: TRBJ2-5
abundance: few
d_gene: TRBD2

CDR3aa: CSAPKQGADQPQHF
CDR3nt: TGCAGTGCGCCTAAACAGGGTGCCGATCAGCCCCAGCATTTT
v_gene: TRBV20-1
j_gene: TRBJ1-5
abundance: many
d_gene: -

CDR3aa: CASSYLLGVDEQYF
CDR3nt: TGTGCCAGCAGTTACTTATTGGGCGTGGACGAGCAGTACTTC
v_gene: TRBV6-2/TRBV6-3
j_gene: TRBJ2-7
abundance: -
d_gene: -

CDR3aa: CASSYSPGEYGYTF
CDR3nt: TGTGCCAGCAGTTACTCGCCAGGAGAGTATGGCTACACCTTC
v_gene: TRBV6-2/TRBV6-3
j_gene: TRBJ1-2
abundance: -
d_gene: -

CDR3aa: CASSSGRAADNEQFF
CDR3nt: TGCGCCAGCAGCTCCGGGAGGGCCGCCGACAATGAGCAGTTCTTC
v_gene: TRBV5-1
j_gene: TRBJ2-1
abundance: many
d_gene: TRBD2

CDR3aa: CASSFYSGTGGSPLHF
CDR3nt: TGCGCCAGCAGCTTCTACTCCGGGACAGGGGGTTCACCCCTCCACTTT
v_gene: TRBV5-1
j_gene: TRBJ1-6
abundance: -
d_gene: TRBD1

CDR3aa: CASSQDLATEAFF
CDR3nt: TGTGCCAGCAGCCAAGATCTGGCCACTGAAGCTTTCTTT
v_gene: TRBV3-1
j_gene: TRBJ1-1
abundance: few
d_gene: -

CDR3aa: CSALLAGSSYNSPLHF
CDR3nt: TGCAGCGCGCTTTTGGCAGGGAGCTCCTATAATTCACCCCTCCACTTT
v_gene: TRBV20-1
j_gene: TRBJ1-6
abundance: -
d_gene: -

CDR3aa: CASSSRAGYGYTF
CDR3nt: TGTGCCAGCAGCTCCAGGGCCGGCTATGGCTACACCTTC
v_gene: TRBV7-2
j_gene: TRBJ1-2
abundance: few
d_gene: -

CDR3aa: CASSPAQLYGYTF
CDR3nt: TGTGCCAGCAGTCCCGCCCAGCTCTATGGCTACACCTTC
v_gene: TRBV28
j_gene: TRBJ1-2
abundance: once
d_gene: -